This entry concerns a single TCR beta chain. Its target is unknown. The identical CDR3 is also encoded by other nucleotide sequences in the sample. The treatment here: about 20 received Ad26.COV2.S at low or high dose, single or two shots; 5 received placebo; per-sample allocation not given. On day 63 after the first injection, vaccine and placebo recipients gave samples. The assay was immunoSEQ multiplex PCR, and TCRdb's table has in-frame clones only and misses some. The sample contains approximately 480,000 clones, approximately 88% of which appear only once. This sample was taken from a study of Ad26.COV2.S vaccination and SARS-CoV-2 variants. The wider study: In the COV1001 trial, the donor was in the Ad26.COV2.S arm. Ad26.COV2.S shots went into the muscle once or twice, 56 days apart.

Whole-study results and caveats: Quantification of TCR breadth and depth may have yielded underestimates of total T cell responses. After vaccination, substantial breadth of spike-specific CD8+ and CD4+ responses was reported.

The TCR comes from a person aged 18-65 years who received the Ad26.COV2.S COVID-19 vaccine or a placebo. Sequencing was performed on peripheral blood, taken in a trial of Ad26.COV2.S vaccine versus placebo.

CDR3 nucleotides: TGTGCCAGCAGCTTAGCCCCCACGAGCTCCTACGAGCAGTACTTC. Its protein product is CASSLAPTSSYEQYF. V usage is TRBV7-8 and J usage is TRBJ2-7, with D uncertain. The germline V gene encodes CDR1 SGHVS and CDR2 FQNEAQ. The V and J ends lost 0 bases and 0 bases respectively, with 9 bases between them. The CDR3 totals 15 residues.